This TCR beta chain was identified in a study of OX40 agonist ivuxolimab in advanced cancers. Whole-study context: Patients were treated with ivuxolimab, an agonistic anti-OX40 (CD134) antibody. The dose of intravenous ivuxolimab that patients received every 2 weeks ranged from 0.01 to 10 mg/kg.

A single count supports this clone. The CDR3 sequence is 14 residues long. V lost 6 bases to trimming and J lost 6 bases, with 15 bases between them. CDR1 LGHNT and CDR2 FRNRAP come from the germline V gene. Repertoires were generated with immunoSEQ multiplex PCR, while TCRdb's copy carries only in-frame clones and drops some. This table holds 99,000 or so clones, about four fifths found once. The sequencing here drew on CD4+ or CD8+ T cells sorted from blood, taken in a trial of the OX40 agonist ivuxolimab. The rearrangement joins TRBV12-5 to TRBJ1-5, with D hard to call. The clonotype originates from an adult with an advanced solid tumor such as melanoma, head and neck, liver or kidney cancer. In nucleotides, the CDR3 is TGTGCTAGTGGCCTAGCACCCCTGGGTCAGCCCCAGCATTTT. It is translated as CASGLAPLGQPQHF.